This T cell receptor (beta chain) was recovered during a study of blood T cell repertoires in COVID-19. The CDR3 is 14 amino acids. V lost 4 bases and J lost 4; bases outside the gene matches: 3. Germline CDR1 reads SGDLS; CDR2 reads YYNGEE. Cohorts were determined from participant-reported clinical history. TCRdb's copy holds only in-frame clones and misses some; the assay was immunoSEQ multiplex PCR. Altogether some 270,000 clones are present, about 86% being singletons, with the ten largest covering approximately 3.6%. Input material: PBMCs or T cells enriched from blood (not recorded which). The TCR comes from a man between 50 and 59 years old who had recovered from COVID-19. This chain links TRBV9 with TRBJ2-2; 8 bases are a match to TRBD1. DNA for the CDR3: TGTGCCAGCAGCCCCACAGGGGGCACCGGGGAGCTGTTTTTT. This gives the protein CASSPTGGTGELFF.